A selection of T cell receptor beta chains follows, all from one sample in a study of Ad26.COV2.S vaccination and SARS-CoV-2 variants. Using immunoSEQ multiplex PCR, the repertoire was profiled, and TCRdb retains in-frame clones only, with some absent. Among about 440,000 clones, roughly 91% were seen once, and the ten largest hold approximately 4.5%. Sequences were derived from peripheral blood, sampled in a trial of Ad26.COV2.S vaccine versus placebo. The receptor set was obtained from a person aged 18-60 years who received the Ad26.COV2.S COVID-19 vaccine or a placebo. CDR3s include the opening cysteine and the closing phenylalanine or tryptophan. D genes are given only for firm matches. Only some rows state a clone size, as once, few, many or a class for expanded clones.

CDR3nt: TGTGCCAGCAGTGGGGCGGACACGAACTATGGCTACACCTTC
CDR3aa: CASSGADTNYGYTF
d_gene: NA
v_gene: TRBV28
j_gene: TRBJ1-2
abundance: NA

CDR3nt: TGTGCCAGCACCCCCTCTGACCGCAGGGGGCAACATGGCTACACCTTC
CDR3aa: CASTPSDRRGQHGYTF
d_gene: TRBD1
v_gene: TRBV28
j_gene: TRBJ1-2
abundance: NA

CDR3nt: TGTGCCAGCAGTGAAGCGCGCGACAGCTACGAGCAGTACTTC
CDR3aa: CASSEARDSYEQYF
d_gene: NA
v_gene: TRBV2
j_gene: TRBJ2-7
abundance: NA

CDR3nt: TGTGCCAGCAGTCGACAGGGTCCAACTAATGAAAAACTGTTTTTT
CDR3aa: CASSRQGPTNEKLFF
d_gene: TRBD1
v_gene: TRBV2
j_gene: TRBJ1-4
abundance: few

CDR3nt: TGTGCCAGCAGCCCTACGACAGGGTACGGGACCTACGAGCAGTACTTC
CDR3aa: CASSPTTGYGTYEQYF
d_gene: TRBD1
v_gene: TRBV9
j_gene: TRBJ2-7
abundance: NA

CDR3nt: TGTGCCAGCAGCCAAGATCCCCAGCGGGAGCTCGATGAGCAGTTCTTC
CDR3aa: CASSQDPQRELDEQFF
d_gene: TRBD2
v_gene: TRBV4-2
j_gene: TRBJ2-1
abundance: NA

CDR3nt: TGTGCCAGTACCTGGAGGGGCAGCACTGAAGCTTTCTTT
CDR3aa: CASTWRGSTEAFF
d_gene: NA
v_gene: TRBV19
j_gene: TRBJ1-1
abundance: NA

CDR3nt: TGTGCCACCAGTGCCAAATTGGGACTAGCGGGTGGGACCCAGTACTTC
CDR3aa: CATSAKLGLAGGTQYF
d_gene: TRBD2
v_gene: TRBV24-1
j_gene: TRBJ2-5
abundance: once

CDR3nt: TGTGCCAGCAGTTGGGACAGCCTACAAGAGACCCAGTACTTC
CDR3aa: CASSWDSLQETQYF
d_gene: TRBD1
v_gene: TRBV28
j_gene: TRBJ2-5
abundance: NA

CDR3nt: TGCGCCAGCAGCTTGACAGGGACCTACGAGCAGTACTTC
CDR3aa: CASSLTGTYEQYF
d_gene: NA
v_gene: TRBV5-1
j_gene: TRBJ2-7
abundance: NA

CDR3nt: TGTGCCAGCAGCTTGTTAGCTAGCGTGAACACCGGGGAGCTGTTTTTT
CDR3aa: CASSLLASVNTGELFF
d_gene: NA
v_gene: TRBV7-2
j_gene: TRBJ2-2
abundance: NA

CDR3nt: TGTGCCAGCAGCCCCCTTGGAGAGGGGGTAGAGCAGTTCTTC
CDR3aa: CASSPLGEGVEQFF
d_gene: NA
v_gene: TRBV5-8
j_gene: TRBJ2-1
abundance: NA

CDR3nt: TGTGCCAGCAGCAATGCGGGACTCCCGAACATTCAGTACTTC
CDR3aa: CASSNAGLPNIQYF
d_gene: NA
v_gene: TRBV7-2
j_gene: TRBJ2-4
abundance: NA

CDR3nt: TGTGCCATCAGTGAGGAAGCGCCCCAAGAGACCCAGTACTTC
CDR3aa: CAISEEAPQETQYF
d_gene: NA
v_gene: TRBV10-3
j_gene: TRBJ2-5
abundance: NA

CDR3nt: TGTGCCAGCAGCTTGGAGGGCCGCCAAGAGACCCAGTACTTC
CDR3aa: CASSLEGRQETQYF
d_gene: NA
v_gene: TRBV5-4
j_gene: TRBJ2-5
abundance: NA

CDR3nt: TGTGCCAGCAGTCCCGGACAGGGGGCGGATGGCTACACCTTC
CDR3aa: CASSPGQGADGYTF
d_gene: TRBD1
v_gene: TRBV28
j_gene: TRBJ1-2
abundance: NA

CDR3nt: TGTGCCAGCCTTAGCGGGGAAGGGAGCTACAATGAGCAGTTCTTC
CDR3aa: CASLSGEGSYNEQFF
d_gene: TRBD2
v_gene: TRBV28
j_gene: TRBJ2-1
abundance: NA

CDR3nt: TGTGCCAGCAGTGAAGACAGGGACTCTGGAAACACCATATATTTT
CDR3aa: CASSEDRDSGNTIYF
d_gene: NA
v_gene: TRBV6-1
j_gene: TRBJ1-3
abundance: once

CDR3nt: TGTGCCATCAGCGACAGGGTCTCCTACAATGAGCAGTTCTTC
CDR3aa: CAISDRVSYNEQFF
d_gene: TRBD1
v_gene: TRBV10-3
j_gene: TRBJ2-1
abundance: NA

CDR3nt: TGTGCCAGCTCACCACGCGAACTCTCTGGGGCCAACGTCCTGACTTTC
CDR3aa: CASSPRELSGANVLTF
d_gene: NA
v_gene: TRBV18
j_gene: TRBJ2-6
abundance: NA

CDR3nt: TGTGCCAGCAGCCTCGTACGGGACTACCTCTACAATGAGCAGTTCTTC
CDR3aa: CASSLVRDYLYNEQFF
d_gene: TRBD2
v_gene: TRBV2
j_gene: TRBJ2-1
abundance: NA

CDR3nt: TGTGCCAGCAGTCTTAGGAGGGGTGGGGGGCCCCACGAGCAGTACTTC
CDR3aa: CASSLRRGGGPHEQYF
d_gene: NA
v_gene: TRBV11-2
j_gene: TRBJ2-7
abundance: NA

CDR3nt: TGTGCCAGCAGTCCCTTCCGGAGCAACGAGCAGTACTTC
CDR3aa: CASSPFRSNEQYF
d_gene: NA
v_gene: TRBV7-9
j_gene: TRBJ2-7
abundance: NA

CDR3nt: TGTGCCAGCAGCTTAGGACCAGCGGGAGGGCCGGGTACGCAGTATTTT
CDR3aa: CASSLGPAGGPGTQYF
d_gene: TRBD2
v_gene: TRBV7-6
j_gene: TRBJ2-3
abundance: NA

CDR3nt: TGTGCCAGCAGTTCGCCCTCACCTTACGAGCAGTACTTC
CDR3aa: CASSSPSPYEQYF
d_gene: NA
v_gene: TRBV28
j_gene: TRBJ2-7
abundance: few

CDR3nt: TGTGCCAGCAGCCCTGGGGGGAGCTCCCGCGAGCAGTACTTC
CDR3aa: CASSPGGSSREQYF
d_gene: NA
v_gene: TRBV9
j_gene: TRBJ2-7
abundance: NA

CDR3nt: TGTGCCAGCAGTCCCATAGGGCAGGGAGGGAATCAGCCCCAGCATTTT
CDR3aa: CASSPIGQGGNQPQHF
d_gene: NA
v_gene: TRBV2
j_gene: TRBJ1-5
abundance: NA

CDR3nt: TGTGCCAGCAGTTTATCTTCCACAGATACGCAGTATTTT
CDR3aa: CASSLSSTDTQYF
d_gene: NA
v_gene: TRBV28
j_gene: TRBJ2-3
abundance: once

CDR3nt: TGTGCCAGCTCACCACTGGGGGGGTCGTACGAGCAGTACTTC
CDR3aa: CASSPLGGSYEQYF
d_gene: TRBD2
v_gene: TRBV18
j_gene: TRBJ2-7
abundance: once